A selection of T cell receptor beta chains follows, all from one sample in a study of blood T cell repertoires in COVID-19. Generated by immunoSEQ multiplex PCR, the TCRdb table keeps only in-frame clones and is missing some. The sample comprises roughly 290,000 clones, approximately 87% of which are singletons, and about 7.8% rests with the top ten. The sample comprised peripheral blood. Receptors originate from a woman between 45 and 65 years old who had recovered from COVID-19. Both conserved end residues are part of each CDR3. The D gene is left open where the match is weak. Where a row states a size, it is once, few, many or the class of an expanded clone; other rows omit it.

CDR3nt: TGTGCCAGCGTCCCACAGGGGGGGAGTCAGCCCCAGCATTTT
CDR3aa: CASVPQGGSQPQHF
abundance: -
j_gene: TRBJ1-5
v_gene: TRBV28
d_gene: TRBD1

CDR3nt: TGTGCCAGCAGCCCCGGACAGGTAACGAACACTGAAGCTTTCTTT
CDR3aa: CASSPGQVTNTEAFF
abundance: -
j_gene: TRBJ1-1
v_gene: TRBV3-1/TRBV3-2
d_gene: TRBD1

CDR3nt: TGCGCCAGCAGGATTACAGGGGGCGCGGAGCAGTTCTTC
CDR3aa: CASRITGGAEQFF
abundance: -
j_gene: TRBJ2-1
v_gene: TRBV5-1
d_gene: TRBD1

CDR3nt: TGTGCCAGCAGCCCCCAACAGGGGAGTTCACCCCTCCACTTT
CDR3aa: CASSPQQGSSPLHF
abundance: -
j_gene: TRBJ1-6
v_gene: TRBV7-2
d_gene: TRBD1

CDR3nt: TGTGCCAGCAGCTTAACTCCGGGACAGGGGTTGATTGAAGCTTTCTTT
CDR3aa: CASSLTPGQGLIEAFF
abundance: -
j_gene: TRBJ1-1
v_gene: TRBV5-4
d_gene: TRBD1

CDR3nt: TGTGCCAGTAGTCGCGGGGGACTAGCGGGATACTACGAGCAGTACTTC
CDR3aa: CASSRGGLAGYYEQYF
abundance: -
j_gene: TRBJ2-7
v_gene: TRBV19
d_gene: TRBD2

CDR3nt: TGTGCCAGCAGCCTGGGACAGGCTTTTAATTCACCCCTCCACTTT
CDR3aa: CASSLGQAFNSPLHF
abundance: -
j_gene: TRBJ1-6
v_gene: TRBV5-4
d_gene: TRBD1

CDR3nt: TGTGCCAGCTCACCAGGGACATTCCTGGCCACCGGGGAGCTGTTTTTT
CDR3aa: CASSPGTFLATGELFF
abundance: -
j_gene: TRBJ2-2
v_gene: TRBV18
d_gene: -

CDR3nt: TGTGCCAGCAGTTCCCTACTAGGCGAGCAGTACTTC
CDR3aa: CASSSLLGEQYF
abundance: -
j_gene: TRBJ2-7
v_gene: TRBV27
d_gene: -

CDR3nt: TGCAGCGTTGGCGGCATCCTGATATACGAGCAGTACTTC
CDR3aa: CSVGGILIYEQYF
abundance: -
j_gene: TRBJ2-7
v_gene: TRBV29-1
d_gene: -

CDR3nt: TGTGCCAGCAGTGGGGGGTCGAGCCGCTACGAGCAGTACTTC
CDR3aa: CASSGGSSRYEQYF
abundance: -
j_gene: TRBJ2-7
v_gene: TRBV27
d_gene: -

CDR3nt: TGCGCCAGCATGTACAGGGGATCTTACGAGCAGTACTTC
CDR3aa: CASMYRGSYEQYF
abundance: -
j_gene: TRBJ2-7
v_gene: TRBV10-2
d_gene: TRBD1

CDR3nt: TGTGCCAGCAGCTCGGGAACTAGCTACGAGCAGTACTTC
CDR3aa: CASSSGTSYEQYF
abundance: -
j_gene: TRBJ2-7
v_gene: TRBV5-6
d_gene: -

CDR3nt: TGTGCCAGCAGCTTAGGTCCTAGCGGGAGGGCGGAAGAGACCCAGTACTTC
CDR3aa: CASSLGPSGRAEETQYF
abundance: once
j_gene: TRBJ2-5
v_gene: TRBV11-3
d_gene: TRBD2

CDR3nt: TGTGCCAGCGCGAATCGGACTAGCGGTCAAGAGACCCAGTACTTC
CDR3aa: CASANRTSGQETQYF
abundance: -
j_gene: TRBJ2-5
v_gene: TRBV11-3
d_gene: TRBD2

CDR3nt: TGTGCCAGCAGCTTAAACGGGGGGGCCTTAGGGGAGCAGTACTTC
CDR3aa: CASSLNGGALGEQYF
abundance: -
j_gene: TRBJ2-7
v_gene: TRBV11-2
d_gene: TRBD2

CDR3nt: TGTGCCACCAAGCCTACTAACGCTGGAAACACTGAAGCTTTCTTT
CDR3aa: CATKPTNAGNTEAFF
abundance: -
j_gene: TRBJ1-1
v_gene: TRBV7-2
d_gene: -

CDR3nt: TGTGCCAGCAGCTCGCGGACTAGCGGGGGGGAAGATACGCAGTATTTT
CDR3aa: CASSSRTSGGEDTQYF
abundance: -
j_gene: TRBJ2-3
v_gene: TRBV11-3
d_gene: TRBD2

CDR3nt: TGTGCCAGCAGCCAAGATCGGGACTGGTACGAGCAGTACTTC
CDR3aa: CASSQDRDWYEQYF
abundance: -
j_gene: TRBJ2-7
v_gene: TRBV3-1/TRBV3-2
d_gene: -

CDR3nt: TGTGCCAGCAGCCCCCGCTTTCAGGGGGAAACTAGCACAGATACGCAGTATTTT
CDR3aa: CASSPRFQGETSTDTQYF
abundance: -
j_gene: TRBJ2-3
v_gene: TRBV5-5
d_gene: TRBD1

CDR3nt: TGTGCCAGCAGCATAAACCCACTCGGGAATGAGCAGTTCTTC
CDR3aa: CASSINPLGNEQFF
abundance: -
j_gene: TRBJ2-1
v_gene: TRBV13
d_gene: -

CDR3nt: TGTGCCAGCAGGACAGGGAACAATTCACCCCTCCACTTT
CDR3aa: CASRTGNNSPLHF
abundance: few
j_gene: TRBJ1-6
v_gene: TRBV28
d_gene: TRBD1

CDR3nt: TGTGCCAGCAGCTTGCAGATGAACACTGAAGCTTTCTTT
CDR3aa: CASSLQMNTEAFF
abundance: few
j_gene: TRBJ1-1
v_gene: TRBV7-2
d_gene: -

CDR3nt: TGTGCCAGCAGCGTTTCTAGCGGGACGCAAGAGACCCAGTACTTC
CDR3aa: CASSVSSGTQETQYF
abundance: -
j_gene: TRBJ2-5
v_gene: TRBV7-8
d_gene: TRBD2

CDR3nt: TGCAGTGCTAGAGCGGGCACCTTC
CDR3aa: CSARAGTF
abundance: -
j_gene: TRBJ1-2
v_gene: TRBV20-1
d_gene: -

CDR3nt: TGTGCCAGTAGTATAGATCGAGTGGTTTACACTGAAGCTTTCTTT
CDR3aa: CASSIDRVVYTEAFF
abundance: -
j_gene: TRBJ1-1
v_gene: TRBV19
d_gene: -

CDR3nt: TGTGCCACCAGTGAGCATAACTTGCCCGTGCAGTACTTC
CDR3aa: CATSEHNLPVQYF
abundance: -
j_gene: TRBJ2-7
v_gene: TRBV24-1
d_gene: -

CDR3nt: TGTGCCAGCAGCTTCGGACAGGGGGTAGTGTATGGCTACACCTTC
CDR3aa: CASSFGQGVVYGYTF
abundance: -
j_gene: TRBJ1-2
v_gene: TRBV5-5
d_gene: TRBD1

CDR3nt: TGTGCCAGCGGGCTTCCAGGGGTGGGGGAACCTGAAGCTTTCTTT
CDR3aa: CASGLPGVGEPEAFF
abundance: -
j_gene: TRBJ1-1
v_gene: TRBV6-5
d_gene: -

CDR3nt: TGTGCCAGCAGACCCCAAGACAGGGTAAGCGAGCAGTACTTC
CDR3aa: CASRPQDRVSEQYF
abundance: -
j_gene: TRBJ2-7
v_gene: TRBV28
d_gene: TRBD1

CDR3nt: TGTGCCAGCAGTTTAACCCTCCGGGGGACGAGTGGCGGCTACACCTTC
CDR3aa: CASSLTLRGTSGGYTF
abundance: once
j_gene: TRBJ1-2
v_gene: TRBV6-5
d_gene: -

CDR3nt: TGTGCCAGCAGTATTACTAGTTCTGAGACCCAGTACTTC
CDR3aa: CASSITSSETQYF
abundance: -
j_gene: TRBJ2-5
v_gene: TRBV28
d_gene: -

CDR3nt: TGTGCCAGCAGTTTATCAGGGACAGGGACTTATGGCTACACCTTC
CDR3aa: CASSLSGTGTYGYTF
abundance: few
j_gene: TRBJ1-2
v_gene: TRBV28
d_gene: TRBD1

CDR3nt: TGTGCCAGCAGCCAAGAAGGACTAGTCGGCGGGGAGCTGTTTTTT
CDR3aa: CASSQEGLVGGELFF
abundance: -
j_gene: TRBJ2-2
v_gene: TRBV3-1/TRBV3-2
d_gene: TRBD2

CDR3nt: TGTGCCAGCAGTTTCGGACTAGCGGGGGGGCCGGGATACAATGAGCAGTTCTTC
CDR3aa: CASSFGLAGGPGYNEQFF
abundance: -
j_gene: TRBJ2-1
v_gene: TRBV27
d_gene: TRBD2

CDR3nt: TGTGCCACTAAACAGGGCCCTAATCAGCCCCAGCATTTT
CDR3aa: CATKQGPNQPQHF
abundance: -
j_gene: TRBJ1-5
v_gene: TRBV24-1
d_gene: -

CDR3nt: TGCGCCAGCAGCCAAGATCTCCGCTCTGGAAACACCATATATTTT
CDR3aa: CASSQDLRSGNTIYF
abundance: -
j_gene: TRBJ1-3
v_gene: TRBV4-3
d_gene: -

CDR3nt: TGTGCCAGCAGCTTACGCCCCAGGGTCAATGAGCAGTTCTTC
CDR3aa: CASSLRPRVNEQFF
abundance: -
j_gene: TRBJ2-1
v_gene: TRBV12-1
d_gene: -

CDR3nt: TGTGCCAGCAGTACGAAACAGGGGAGCAGGGATGGCTACACCTTC
CDR3aa: CASSTKQGSRDGYTF
abundance: -
j_gene: TRBJ1-2
v_gene: TRBV6-4
d_gene: TRBD1

CDR3nt: TGTGCCAGCAGCTTAGTTAGGGGAGAAGCTTTCTTT
CDR3aa: CASSLVRGEAFF
abundance: -
j_gene: TRBJ1-1
v_gene: TRBV11-2
d_gene: -

CDR3nt: TGCAGTGCTAGTCGGGATACGCAGTATTTT
CDR3aa: CSASRDTQYF
abundance: -
j_gene: TRBJ2-3
v_gene: TRBV20-1
d_gene: -

CDR3nt: TGTGCCATCAGCCCGGGACAGACCTACACTGAAGCTTTCTTT
CDR3aa: CAISPGQTYTEAFF
abundance: -
j_gene: TRBJ1-1
v_gene: TRBV10-3
d_gene: TRBD1

CDR3nt: TGTGCCAGCAGGAAGCGGGGGACCCTCAATGAGCAGTTCTTC
CDR3aa: CASRKRGTLNEQFF
abundance: -
j_gene: TRBJ2-1
v_gene: TRBV6-5
d_gene: TRBD2

CDR3nt: TGTGCCAGCAGCTTACCGGGACTCGGAAGATCCTTGAACACTGAAGCTTTCTTT
CDR3aa: CASSLPGLGRSLNTEAFF
abundance: -
j_gene: TRBJ1-1
v_gene: TRBV7-2
d_gene: -

CDR3nt: TGTGCCAGCAAGGAATCGGGACTACCATCGGCTTTCTTT
CDR3aa: CASKESGLPSAFF
abundance: -
j_gene: TRBJ1-1
v_gene: TRBV6-5
d_gene: -

CDR3nt: TGCGCCAGCAGCCAAGATACAGGGGTAGCTGGAAACACCATATATTTT
CDR3aa: CASSQDTGVAGNTIYF
abundance: -
j_gene: TRBJ1-3
v_gene: TRBV4-3
d_gene: TRBD1

CDR3nt: TGTGCAAGTCGCTTAGCGCCGGGACTAGCCGGGGAGCTGTTTTTT
CDR3aa: CASRLAPGLAGELFF
abundance: -
j_gene: TRBJ2-2
v_gene: TRBV12-2
d_gene: -

CDR3nt: TGTGCCAGCAGCCCGGCGGGGTGGGGATCCTACGAGCAGTACTTC
CDR3aa: CASSPAGWGSYEQYF
abundance: -
j_gene: TRBJ2-7
v_gene: TRBV3-1/TRBV3-2
d_gene: -

CDR3nt: TGTGCCAGCAGCCAATTTTCAGACAGCGCCTACGAGCAGTACTTC
CDR3aa: CASSQFSDSAYEQYF
abundance: -
j_gene: TRBJ2-7
v_gene: TRBV3-1/TRBV3-2
d_gene: -

CDR3nt: TGTGCCAGCAGCTTGGTAGCGGGAGAGGGAGAGACCCAGTACTTC
CDR3aa: CASSLVAGEGETQYF
abundance: -
j_gene: TRBJ2-5
v_gene: TRBV5-4
d_gene: TRBD2

CDR3nt: TGTGCCATCCATAAGGACAGGGGAGGGCTTGGCTACACCTTC
CDR3aa: CAIHKDRGGLGYTF
abundance: -
j_gene: TRBJ1-2
v_gene: TRBV10-3
d_gene: TRBD1

CDR3nt: TGCGCCAGCAGCCCCGGGACACGGGGCACTGAAGCTTTCTTT
CDR3aa: CASSPGTRGTEAFF
abundance: -
j_gene: TRBJ1-1
v_gene: TRBV5-1
d_gene: -

CDR3nt: TGTGCCAGCAGCTTACGCCCAGGAGAGACCCAGTACTTC
CDR3aa: CASSLRPGETQYF
abundance: once
j_gene: TRBJ2-5
v_gene: TRBV7-2
d_gene: -

CDR3nt: TGTGCCAGCAGGGAGGGGGAGACCCAGTACTTC
CDR3aa: CASREGETQYF
abundance: -
j_gene: TRBJ2-5
v_gene: TRBV6-5
d_gene: -

CDR3nt: TGTGCCAGCACCGCCGACAGGAACACTGAAGCTTTCTTT
CDR3aa: CASTADRNTEAFF
abundance: -
j_gene: TRBJ1-1
v_gene: TRBV12-3/TRBV12-4
d_gene: -

CDR3nt: TGTGCCAGTAGTATCGGGTCTAGCGGGGCGAATGAGCAGTTCTTC
CDR3aa: CASSIGSSGANEQFF
abundance: -
j_gene: TRBJ2-1
v_gene: TRBV19
d_gene: TRBD2

CDR3nt: TGTGCCAGCAGTTATTGGACTAGCGGATACAATGAGCAGTTCTTC
CDR3aa: CASSYWTSGYNEQFF
abundance: -
j_gene: TRBJ2-1
v_gene: TRBV6-5
d_gene: TRBD2

CDR3nt: TGTGCCAGCAGTCCGCATTCGGGGCAGTATTTT
CDR3aa: CASSPHSGQYF
abundance: -
j_gene: TRBJ2-3
v_gene: TRBV28
d_gene: -

CDR3nt: TGTGCCAGCAGCGAAGGGGACAGTTCCTACGAGCAGTACTTC
CDR3aa: CASSEGDSSYEQYF
abundance: once
j_gene: TRBJ2-7
v_gene: TRBV9
d_gene: TRBD1

CDR3nt: TGTGCCAGCAGCCAAGTTTACAAAAGGGGCCACAATGAGCAGTTCTTC
CDR3aa: CASSQVYKRGHNEQFF
abundance: once
j_gene: TRBJ2-1
v_gene: TRBV3-1/TRBV3-2
d_gene: -